What follows are 9 T cell receptor beta chains derived from one specimen sequenced in a study of CD8 T cells in ankylosing spondylitis. One entry per CDR3 protein results from TCRdb running MiXCR on the 5' RACE reads. Of 220,000 or so distinct CDR3 sequences in the sample, about 16% were seen once. These receptors have no identified antigens. Findings and caveats of the study: A TCR beta motif of eight or nine highly homologous variants seemed to mark ankylosing spondylitis blood.

What was sequenced was blood, either unsorted or a sorted T cell fraction (not recorded which). All receptors derive from a male donor with ankylosing spondylitis.

This clonotype came up a few times. The rearrangement joins TRBV28 to TRBJ2-3, with D perhaps being TRBD1 or TRBD2 (5 bases each). The CDR3 spans 16 residues. V shed 6 bases and J shed 0 bases, with 16 bases lying between them. Germline V CDR1 and CDR2: MDHEN, SYDVKM. The CDR3 loop reads CASSPGRGPSTDTQYF. CDR3 bases: TGTGCCAGCAGCCCCGGTAGGGGACCTAGCACAGATACGCAGTATTTT. Full variable domain (remainder filled in from reference TRBV28 and TRBJ2-3): DVKVTQSSRYLVKRTGEKVFLECVQDMDHENMFWYRQDPGLGLRLIYFSYDVKMKEKGDIPEGYSVSREKKERFSLILESASTNQTSMYLCASSPGRGPSTDTQYFGPGTRLTVL.

The chain recombines TRBV5-1 with TRBJ1-2, with unresolved D. The CDR3 is made up of 13 amino acids. Germline V lookup: CDR1 SGHRS, CDR2 YFSETQ. Trimming shortened V by 5 bases and J by 0 bases, and 8 bases separated the two germline ends. The CDR3 coding sequence is TGCGCCAGCAGTACTGCGTCTAACTATGGCTACACCTTC. Protein: CASSTASNYGYTF.

This clonotype turned up a few times. V and J are TRBV12-3 or TRBV12-4 and TRBJ2-5; 9 positions agree with TRBD1. V was clipped by 5 bases and J by 2 bases; unmatched bases: 6. This CDR3 comprises 15 residues. For the CDR3, the DNA is TGTGCCAGCAGTGTGACAGGGGGAGGTCAAGAGACCCAGTACTTC. It specifies CASSVTGGGQETQYF.

This clonotype was found a few times. One end of the junction is discordant with germline, which a read error may explain. The V call is TRBV6-6, the J call TRBJ2-3; D uncertain. The CDR3 contains 12 residues. CDR1 and CDR2 from the germline V gene are MNHNY and SVGAGI (reference sequence). DNA of the CDR3: TGTGCCAGCAGTCACTCGGCAGATACGCAGTATTTT. Translated, it gives CASSHSADTQYF.

This clonotype has only a few counts. The rearrangement uses TRBV28 and TRBJ2-2; TRBD2 agrees at 8 bases. This CDR3 contains 16 residues. Trimming took 5 bases from V and 4 from J; bases not matched to a gene: 9. Per the germline V gene, CDR1 is MDHEN and CDR2 is SYDVKM. The DNA of the CDR3 is TGTGCCAGCAGTCCCCGGGGGGGGCGAGGCACCGGGGAGCTGTTTTTT. It is translated as CASSPRGGRGTGELFF.

This clonotype appeared a few times. This sequence joins TRBV20-1 and TRBJ2-3; the match to TRBD1 covers 8 bases. Germline loops: CDR1 DFQATT, CDR2 SNEGSKA (reference sequence). Germline trimming cut 5 bases from V and 2 bases from J; bases unmatched to any gene: 9. There are 15 residues in the CDR3. The CDR3 DNA reads as TGCAGTGCTCACGCTGGACAGGGCGACACAGATACGCAGTATTTT. This codes for CSAHAGQGDTDTQYF.

This sequence joins TRBV7-6 and TRBJ2-7; D possibly matches TRBD1 or TRBD2 (5 bases each). Germline-derived CDR1 and CDR2 are SGHVS and FNYEAQ. The CDR3 is 15 amino acids. V was shortened by 4 bases and J by 0 bases, with 13 bases between the two germline ends. CDR3 DNA: TGTGCCAGCAGCTCCGGGGCTGCAAGCTCCTACGAGCAGTACTTC. Its protein is CASSSGAASSYEQYF.

This clonotype was observed many times. CDR3 nucleotides: TGTGCCATCAGTGAGTTCCCCAATGAGCAGTTCTTC. Protein product: CAISEFPNEQFF. The chain uses TRBV10-3 and TRBJ2-1; D gene ambiguous. In germline, CDR1 is ENHRY, CDR2 SYGVKD. The length of the CDR3 is 12 residues. The germline V and J ends were trimmed by 1 base and 6 bases, with 4 bases remaining between them.

This clonotype was observed a few times. The chain is built from TRBV9 and TRBJ2-3; D is undetermined. The germline V gene encodes CDR1 SGDLS and CDR2 YYNGEE. V was cut by 3 bases and J by 0 bases, with 8 bases left in between. The length of the CDR3 is 14 residues. CDR3 bases: TGTGCCAGCAGCGGCGTCACTAGCACAGATACGCAGTATTTT. It yields the protein CASSGVTSTDTQYF.